The following is a T cell receptor beta chain sequence with its context. As yet, its antigen is unknown. The data were taken from a study of a mutant IDH1 vaccine in newly diagnosed glioma. Study-level information: Therapy received beforehand was radiotherapy, temozolomide, or both, with most patients given both.

Time point indicated: week 35, safety follow-up. Every vaccine dose comprised 300 ug of mutant IDH1 20-mer peptide plus topical imiquimod. The CDR3 has 16 amino acids. Looked up from germline, CDR1 is SEHNR and CDR2 is FQNEAQ (reference sequence). V was trimmed by 5 bases and J by 0 bases, leaving 14 bases between them. Libraries were prepared by immunoSEQ multiplex PCR; TCRdb keeps only in-frame clonotypes and omits some of them. In the table there are about 41,000 clones, roughly nine tenths of which are singletons. The chain combines TRBV7-9 with TRBJ1-5, with a tentative D call TRBD1 (6 bases). The source was PBMCs, collected from a glioma patient whose treatment included an IDH1 peptide vaccine. The origin of this receptor is a man aged 40-50 years with glioma. The CDR3 DNA reads TGTGCCAGCAGCCCCCGAGGGGGGGGTAGCAATCAGCCCCAGCATTTT. It yields the protein CASSPRGGGSNQPQHF.